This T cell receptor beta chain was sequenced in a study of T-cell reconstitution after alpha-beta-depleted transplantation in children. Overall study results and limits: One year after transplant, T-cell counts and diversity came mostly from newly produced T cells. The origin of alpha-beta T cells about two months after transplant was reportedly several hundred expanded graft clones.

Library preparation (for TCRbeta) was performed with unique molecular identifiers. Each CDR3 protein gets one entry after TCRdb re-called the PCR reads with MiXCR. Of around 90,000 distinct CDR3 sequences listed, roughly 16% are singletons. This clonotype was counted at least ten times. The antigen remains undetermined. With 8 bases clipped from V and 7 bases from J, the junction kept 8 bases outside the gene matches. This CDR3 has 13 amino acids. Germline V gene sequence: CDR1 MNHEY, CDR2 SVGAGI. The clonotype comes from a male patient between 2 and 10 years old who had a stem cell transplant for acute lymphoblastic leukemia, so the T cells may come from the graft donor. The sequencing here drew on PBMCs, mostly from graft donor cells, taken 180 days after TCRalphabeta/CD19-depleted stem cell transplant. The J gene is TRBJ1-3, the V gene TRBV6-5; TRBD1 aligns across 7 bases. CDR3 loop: CASHKEGANTIYF. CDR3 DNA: TGTGCCAGCCACAAAGAGGGGGCGAACACCATATATTTT.